These 28 T cell receptor beta chains were all obtained from the same sample, sequenced in a study of PD-L1 blockade in urothelial cancer. This table comes from immunoSEQ multiplex PCR, and its TCRdb copy is limited to in-frame clones, with some not included. Counted here are 90,000 to 120,000 clones, around 85% occurring once; the ten biggest clones make up 2% to 2.5%. The starting material was PBMCs, obtained around atezolizumab (anti-PD-L1) treatment. These receptors were collected from a middle-aged man with urothelial cancer.

This sequence joins TRBV27 and TRBJ2-5, with a tentative D call TRBD1 (5 bases). V shed 6 bases and J shed 5 bases, with 7 bases lying between them. The length of the CDR3 is 11 residues. Germline CDR1 and CDR2: MNHEY and SMNVEV (reference sequence). CDR3 loop: CASSNRETQYF. The CDR3 bases are TGTGCCAGCAGCAACAGGGAGACCCAGTACTTC.

This clone was counted a single time. The chain joins TRBV7-3 to TRBJ2-5; a possible D gene is TRBD1 (5 bases). This CDR3 is 14 amino acids long. Germline V gene data show CDR1 as SGHTA and CDR2 as FQGTGA. V was cut by 0 bases and J by 5 bases, with 10 bases left in between. The CDR3 reads CASSLTSGSETQYF. CDR3 nucleotide sequence: TGTGCCAGCAGCTTAACATCAGGGTCGGAGACCCAGTACTTC.

This clone was detected only a few times. This chain links TRBV7-8 with TRBJ2-1, with TRBD2 matching 8 bases. Looked up from germline, CDR1 is SGHVS and CDR2 is FQNEAQ. V shed 4 bases, J shed 2 bases, and the junction held 7 bases outside the gene matches. CDR3 length: 16 amino acids. DNA of the CDR3: TGTGCCAGCAGCTCACTGAGCGGGAGTGCCTACAATGAGCAGTTCTTC. This gives the protein CASSSLSGSAYNEQFF.

In its sample, this clone was seen a few times. The V gene is TRBV5-1, the J gene TRBJ1-5; TRBD1 aligns across 8 bases. V lost 4 bases and J lost 6; bases outside the gene matches: 6. Germline CDR1 SGHRS, CDR2 YFSETQ. CDR3 size: 14 residues. CDR3 sequence reads: CASSDGTGGQPQHF. As DNA, the CDR3 is TGCGCCAGCAGCGATGGGACAGGTGGTCAGCCCCAGCATTTT.

The chain combines TRBV13 with TRBJ2-7; tentative D call: TRBD1 (5 bases). The germline CDR1 and CDR2 sequences are PRHDT and FYEKMQ (reference sequence). The CDR3 length is 14 residues. V lost 6 bases to trimming and J lost 6 bases, with 18 bases between them. CDR3 amino acids: CASSFGEGVSEQYF. CDR3 sequence (DNA): TGTGCCAGCAGTTTCGGAGAAGGGGTAAGCGAGCAGTACTTC.

V is TRBV2 and J is TRBJ1-1; TRBD1 might be the D (6 bases). The CDR3 covers 14 residues. V dropped 8 bases and J dropped 7 bases, with 20 bases sitting between them. Per the germline V gene, CDR1 is SNHLY and CDR2 is FYNNEI. The CDR3 DNA sequence: TGTGCCAGCCGAGTTGGGCCGGGACAACTTGAAGCTTTCTTT. Its protein product is CASRVGPGQLEAFF.

The rearrangement joins TRBV5-6 to TRBJ1-1; perhaps TRBD1 as D (6 bases). There are 15 residues in the CDR3. The germline V and J ends were trimmed by 0 bases and 1 base, with 10 bases remaining between them. Germline V gives CDR1 SGHDT, CDR2 YYEEEE. The CDR3 sequence: CASSLVGGRNTEAFF. Written as DNA, the CDR3 is TGTGCCAGCAGCTTGGTGGGGGGGCGGAACACTGAAGCTTTCTTT.

The chain has TRBV13 and TRBJ1-2; D not certain. The germline V gene encodes CDR1 PRHDT and CDR2 FYEKMQ (reference sequence). This CDR3 comprises 14 residues. V was cut by 2 bases and J by 2 bases, with 9 bases left in between. The CDR3 is CASSLMAENYGYTF. As DNA, the CDR3 is TGTGCCAGCAGCTTAATGGCGGAAAACTATGGCTACACCTTC.

This clone showed up just once. The CDR3 reads CASRRSGGGTEAFF. As DNA, the CDR3 is TGTGCCAGTAGGAGGTCCGGGGGAGGCACTGAAGCTTTCTTT. This chain joins TRBV19 and TRBJ1-1; TRBD1 might be the D (5 bases). Trimming took 6 bases from V and 4 from J, leaving 15 bases between them. The length of the CDR3 is 14 residues. CDR1 LNHDA and CDR2 SQIVND come from the germline V gene (reference sequence).

The chain employs TRBV7-6 and TRBJ2-7; TRBD2 matches at 11 bases. This CDR3 comprises 15 residues. From germline, CDR1 is SGHVS and CDR2 FNYEAQ. Trimming took 1 base from V and 4 from J; bases not matched to a gene: 3. The CDR3 nucleotides are TGTGCCAGCAGCTTAGAGACTAGCGGGACTTACGAGCAGTACTTC. Protein: CASSLETSGTYEQYF. The variable domain in full, completed from reference TRBV7-6 and TRBJ2-7, reads GAGVSQSPRYKVTKRGQDVALRCDPISGHVSLYWYRQALGQGPEFLTYFNYEAQQDKSGLPNDRFSAERPEGSISTLTIQRTEQRDSAMYRCASSLETSGTYEQYFGPGTRLTVT.

The CDR3 DNA reads TGTGCCAGCAGCTTGGGGAGGACAGGGGGCTTCAGCAATCAGCCCCAGCATTTT. This sequence encodes CASSLGRTGGFSNQPQHF. The chain combines TRBV5-5 with TRBJ1-5; TRBD1 aligns across 11 bases. CDR3 length: 18 amino acids. Looked up from germline, CDR1 is SGHKS and CDR2 is YYEKEE (reference sequence). V lost 0 bases, J lost 1 base, and 6 bases stayed unmatched. The entire variable domain, with the rest obtained from reference TRBV5-5 and TRBJ1-5, is as follows: DAGVTQSPTHLIKTRGQQVTLRCSPISGHKSVSWYQQVLGQGPQFIFQYYEKEERGRGNFPDRFSARQFPNYSSELNVNALLLGDSALYLCASSLGRTGGFSNQPQHFGDGTRLSIL.

The chain has TRBV9 and TRBJ2-3; possible D gene TRBD2, 6 bases. The CDR3 is 14 amino acids. Germline lookup yields CDR1 SGDLS and CDR2 YYNGEE. Trimming took 7 bases from V and 1 from J, leaving 13 bases between them. The CDR3 loop reads CASSPGVGTDTQYF. The CDR3 coding sequence is TGTGCCAGCTCGCCGGGAGTTGGCACAGATACGCAGTATTTT. Together with reference TRBV9 and TRBJ2-3, the CDR3 gives the full variable domain: DSGVTQTPKHLITATGQRVTLRCSPRSGDLSVYWYQQSLDQGLQFLIQYYNGEERAKGNILERFSAQQFPDLHSELNLSSLELGDSALYFCASSPGVGTDTQYFGPGTRLTVL.

The chain links TRBV7-2 to TRBJ2-2; TRBD2 matches at 7 bases. The CDR3 has 16 residues. CDR1 and CDR2 from the germline V gene are SGHTA and FQGNSA. V shed 4 bases, J shed 0 bases, and the junction held 5 bases outside the gene matches. The CDR3 here is CASSSSGGANTGELFF. The CDR3 nucleotides read TGTGCCAGCAGCTCGTCGGGGGGTGCGAACACCGGGGAGCTGTTTTTT. The full variable domain, its missing parts supplied by reference TRBV7-2 and TRBJ2-2, is GAGVSQSPSNKVTEKGKDVELRCDPISGHTALYWYRQSLGQGLEFLIYFQGNSAPDKSGLPSDRFSAERTGGSVSTLTIQRTQQEDSAVYLCASSSSGGANTGELFFGEGSRLTVL.

This clone was detected only once. CDR3 residues: CASSLSAGQYNEQFF. Here the CDR3 DNA reads TGTGCCAGCAGCTTATCGGCGGGGCAGTACAATGAGCAGTTCTTC. The rearrangement joins TRBV7-3 to TRBJ2-1, with a possible D match to TRBD2 (6 bases). This CDR3 contains 15 residues. CDR1 SGHTA and CDR2 FQGTGA come from the germline V gene. Trimming took off 2 bases at V and 4 bases at J, with 12 bases between the two ends.

The V call is TRBV29-1, the J call TRBJ2-3, with 12 bases lining up with TRBD2. The CDR3 contains 15 residues. The trim removed 5 bases at V and 2 bases at J, leaving 5 bases unmatched. CDR1 SQVTM and CDR2 ANQGSEA come from the germline V gene. The CDR3 is CSVTRLAGDTDTQYF. As DNA, the CDR3 is TGCAGCGTTACCAGACTAGCGGGAGACACAGATACGCAGTATTTT.

V is TRBV5-1 and J is TRBJ2-2; D may be TRBD2 (5 bases). This CDR3 comprises 14 residues. The V gene's germline CDR1 is SGHRS and CDR2 YFSETQ. V was shortened by 0 bases and J by 4 bases, with 7 bases between the two germline ends. CDR3: CASSLDEGTGELFF. The CDR3, as DNA: TGCGCCAGCAGCTTGGATGAGGGCACCGGGGAGCTGTTTTTT.

The rearrangement links TRBV2 to TRBJ1-1, with 12 positions matching TRBD1. The germline gives CDR1 SNHLY, CDR2 FYNNEI. V shed 6 bases and J 6 bases; nucleotides not matched to a gene: 2. CDR3 length equals 13 residues. The CDR3 bases are TGTGCCAGCAGGGGACAGGGGGCGTCTGAAGCTTTCTTT. The encoded protein is CASRGQGASEAFF.

The genes are TRBV7-2 and TRBJ2-3; TRBD1 is a possible D gene (5 bases). Germline loops: CDR1 SGHTA, CDR2 FQGNSA. This CDR3 is built from 15 residues. The V gene lost 5 bases and the J gene lost 3 bases, with 15 bases spanning the gap. CDR3 residues: CASSRNLQGTDTQYF. DNA for the CDR3: TGTGCCAGCAGCCGTAATCTTCAGGGAACAGATACGCAGTATTTT.

The chain employs TRBV10-3 and TRBJ1-1; no clear D gene. This CDR3 comprises 13 residues. Germline assignment: CDR1 ENHRY and CDR2 SYGVKD. V was clipped by 3 bases and J by 2 bases, with 7 bases between them. The CDR3 coding sequence is TGTGCCATCAGTGACAGGCCAAACACTGAAGCTTTCTTT. It translates to CAISDRPNTEAFF.

The V and J genes are TRBV30 and TRBJ1-1; D is ambiguous. The CDR3 covers 14 residues. Between the trimmed V and J ends, which lost 5 bases and 4 bases, there was a span of 17 bases. Germline assignment: CDR1 GTSNPN and CDR2 SVGIG (reference sequence). The CDR3 spells CAWAKTLGATEAFF. The DNA of the CDR3 is TGTGCCTGGGCCAAAACGCTAGGAGCCACTGAAGCTTTCTTT.

This chain joins TRBV30 and TRBJ2-2; D perhaps matches TRBD2 (6 bases). The CDR3 loop spans 15 amino acids. The germline CDR1 and CDR2 sequences are GTSNPN and SVGIG (reference sequence). The CDR3 sequence is CAGGAGSLNTGELFF. In DNA, the CDR3 is TGTGCTGGAGGGGCAGGGTCCCTGAACACCGGGGAGCTGTTTTTT. The full variable domain, its missing parts supplied by reference TRBV30 and TRBJ2-2, is SQTIHQWPATLVQPVGSPLSLECTVEGTSNPNLYWYRQAAGRGLQLLFYSVGIGQISSEVPQNLSASRPQDRQFILSSKKLLLSDSGFYLCAGGAGSLNTGELFFGEGSRLTVL.

This sequence joins TRBV28 and TRBJ2-2; TRBD2 matches at 9 bases. This CDR3 comprises 18 residues. CDR1 is MDHEN and CDR2 is SYDVKM in the germline V gene. Losses at the gene ends were 1 base for V and 0 bases for J; bases not matched to a gene: 6. CDR3: CASSLFSRLAANTGELFF. Here the CDR3 DNA reads TGTGCCAGCAGTTTATTCTCGAGACTAGCGGCGAACACCGGGGAGCTGTTTTTT.

The chain couples TRBV11-3 to TRBJ2-3, with 7 bases aligning to TRBD1. Trimming at V came to 5 bases and at J to 11 bases, leaving 10 bases not matched to a gene. The CDR3 length is 13 residues. Looked up from germline, CDR1 is SGHNT and CDR2 is YENEEA. The CDR3 sequence is CASSRDRAGEQYF. The CDR3 region has the DNA TGTGCCAGCAGCCGCGACAGGGCTGGGGAGCAGTATTTT.

The chain combines TRBV28 with TRBJ2-7; D might be TRBD1 (5 bases). The CDR3 is 14 residues long. CDR1 and CDR2 (germline): MDHEN, SYDVKM. V lost 3 bases to trimming and J lost 2 bases, with 11 bases between them. The CDR3 nucleotides read TGTGCCAGCAGTTTTAGACAGCCCCCCTACGAGCAGTACTTC. This translates into CASSFRQPPYEQYF.

This chain's CDR3 is CASSYSDTAWKGYTF. CDR3 bases: TGTGCCAGCAGTTACTCGGACACCGCCTGGAAGGGCTACACCTTC. The V gene is TRBV6-6, the J gene TRBJ1-2; possibly TRBD1 for D (5 bases). The V and J ends lost 0 bases and 8 bases respectively, with 16 bases between them. The CDR3 sequence is 15 residues long. Germline V lookup: CDR1 MNHNY, CDR2 SVGAGI (reference sequence).

V and J are TRBV14 and TRBJ1-2; tentatively, D is TRBD1 (6 bases). V was clipped by 5 bases and J by 8 bases, with 18 bases between them. This CDR3 spans 14 amino acids. Germline CDR1 reads SGHDN; CDR2 reads FVKESK. DNA of the CDR3: TGTGCCAGCAGCATCCAGGCGGGGGCCGAGGGCTACACCTTC. Its translation is CASSIQAGAEGYTF.

The CDR3 bases are TGTGCCAGCAGCTTGGCCGGGGGGGGCGAGGAAAAACTGTTTTTT. It translates to CASSLAGGGEEKLFF. The chain recombines TRBV5-4 with TRBJ1-4, with a tentative D call TRBD1 (6 bases). Trimming shortened V by 0 bases and J by 8 bases, and 14 bases separated the two germline ends. This CDR3 is built from 15 residues. Germline CDR1 and CDR2: SGHNT and YYREEE (reference sequence). The entire variable domain, with the rest obtained from reference TRBV5-4 and TRBJ1-4, is as follows: ETGVTQSPTHLIKTRGQQVTLRCSSQSGHNTVSWYQQALGQGPQFIFQYYREEENGRGNFPPRFSGLQFPNYSSELNVNALELDDSALYLCASSLAGGGEEKLFFGSGTQLSVL.

The CDR3 spells CASSWGQGNTEAFF. DNA for the CDR3: TGTGCCAGCAGCTGGGGACAGGGAAACACTGAAGCTTTCTTT. This chain uses TRBV5-4 with TRBJ1-1, with 9 bases lining up with TRBD1. This CDR3 contains 14 residues. V shed 3 bases and J 2 bases; nucleotides not matched to a gene: 2. Germline CDR1 reads SGHNT; CDR2 reads YYREEE (reference sequence).